A selection of T cell receptor beta chains follows, all from one sample in a study of control samples from healthy donors and cancer patients. The assay was immunoSEQ multiplex PCR, and TCRdb's table has in-frame clones only and misses some. The table includes 45,000 to 60,000 clones, around nine tenths detected once. Sequencing was done on a sample of PBMCs. All receptors come from a man aged 25-45 years with colorectal cancer. Each CDR3 is given with its conserved first and last residue. The order of the fields is J gene, V gene, D gene, CDR3 length, clone size, CDR3 DNA, CDR3 protein. A D gene is named only where the DNA matches it firmly. A row's size may be missing; if present it is once, few, many or a size class.

J: TRBJ2-3
V: TRBV24-1
D: NA
length: 16
size: NA
DNA: TGTGCCACCAGTGATTATCCTGGCGGGGGCACAGATACGCAGTATTTT
CDR3: CATSDYPGGGTDTQYF

J: TRBJ2-3
V: TRBV24-1
D: TRBD1
length: 15
size: NA
DNA: TGTGCCACCAGACAGGGGTCTTCTAGCACAGATACGCAGTATTTT
CDR3: CATRQGSSSTDTQYF

J: TRBJ2-3
V: TRBV7-9
D: TRBD1
length: 16
size: once
DNA: TGTGCCAGCAGCTTAGCCCGAACAGGGGGTGGTGGTACGCAGTATTTT
CDR3: CASSLARTGGGGTQYF

J: TRBJ1-2
V: TRBV12-3/TRBV12-4
D: NA
length: 13
size: NA
DNA: TGTGCCAGCAGTTGGACAGTGCGATCTGGCTACACCTTC
CDR3: CASSWTVRSGYTF

J: TRBJ1-2
V: TRBV7-9
D: TRBD1
length: 14
size: NA
DNA: TGTGCCAGCAGCTTCGGACAGGGGGACGATGGCTACACCTTC
CDR3: CASSFGQGDDGYTF

J: TRBJ1-2
V: TRBV5-1
D: TRBD1
length: 14
size: NA
DNA: TGCGCCAGCAGCTGGGACAGGGAGGGCTACGGCTACACCTTC
CDR3: CASSWDREGYGYTF

J: TRBJ1-4
V: TRBV9
D: NA
length: 15
size: NA
DNA: TGTGCCAGCAGCGTAGGGGCAGCCACCGATGAAAAACTGTTTTTT
CDR3: CASSVGAATDEKLFF

J: TRBJ1-6
V: TRBV19
D: NA
length: 14
size: NA
DNA: TGTGCCAGTAGTGAGAGAACGGGCAATTCACCCCTCCACTTT
CDR3: CASSERTGNSPLHF

J: TRBJ2-1
V: TRBV14
D: NA
length: 16
size: NA
DNA: TGTGCCAGCAGCCCAACTCGAGCAAGCTCCTACAATGAGCAGTTCTTC
CDR3: CASSPTRASSYNEQFF

J: TRBJ1-4
V: TRBV5-5
D: NA
length: 18
size: NA
DNA: TGTGCCAGCAGCTTGGTATCAGCGGCCTTTGCAACTAATGAAAAACTGTTTTTT
CDR3: CASSLVSAAFATNEKLFF

J: TRBJ1-1
V: TRBV7-9
D: NA
length: 17
size: NA
DNA: TGTGCCAGCAGCTTTCGCACGGGCTGGCAGACTAACACTGAAGCTTTCTTT
CDR3: CASSFRTGWQTNTEAFF

J: TRBJ1-3
V: TRBV7-2
D: NA
length: 16
size: NA
DNA: TGTGCCAGCAGCTTAGGCGCAGGTCACTCTGGAAACACCATATATTTT
CDR3: CASSLGAGHSGNTIYF

J: TRBJ1-1
V: TRBV6-1
D: NA
length: 13
size: NA
DNA: TGTGCCAGCAGTGAAAGAACAGCTAGTGAAGCTTTCTTT
CDR3: CASSERTASEAFF

J: TRBJ1-1
V: TRBV5-6
D: TRBD1
length: 15
size: NA
DNA: TGTGCCAGCAGCTTCCGGACAGGAGTGAACACTGAAGCTTTCTTT
CDR3: CASSFRTGVNTEAFF

J: TRBJ2-3
V: TRBV7-2
D: NA
length: 14
size: once
DNA: TGTGCCAGCGGGACGGACCGGGGCGCAGATACGCAGTATTTT
CDR3: CASGTDRGADTQYF

J: TRBJ1-2
V: TRBV5-4
D: NA
length: 15
size: NA
DNA: TGTGCCAGCAGCTACGACATGAGGGCCGGGGGTGGCTACACCTTC
CDR3: CASSYDMRAGGGYTF

J: TRBJ1-1
V: TRBV19
D: TRBD1
length: 15
size: NA
DNA: TGTGCCAGTAGTGGTGACAGGGGCGGAGGCACTGAAGCTTTCTTT
CDR3: CASSGDRGGGTEAFF

J: TRBJ1-4
V: TRBV11-2
D: NA
length: 16
size: NA
DNA: TGTGCCAGCAGCTTAGATCCGGCAGCAACTAATGAAAAACTGTTTTTT
CDR3: CASSLDPAATNEKLFF

J: TRBJ2-3
V: TRBV24-1
D: NA
length: 13
size: NA
DNA: TGTGCCACCAGTGTATGGGGCACAGATACGCAGTATTTT
CDR3: CATSVWGTDTQYF

J: TRBJ1-4
V: TRBV27
D: NA
length: 11
size: NA
DNA: TGTGCCAGCTGGACCGGGAAAAAACTGTTTTTT
CDR3: CASWTGKKLFF

J: TRBJ2-1
V: TRBV20-1
D: TRBD2
length: 17
size: few
DNA: TGCAGTGCTAGTAGCGGGGGGTCCAGGAGCTCCTACAATGAGCAGTTCTTC
CDR3: CSASSGGSRSSYNEQFF

J: TRBJ2-5
V: TRBV9
D: NA
length: 15
size: NA
DNA: TGTGCCAGCAGCGTAGCAGGATCTTGGAGAGAGACCCAGTACTTC
CDR3: CASSVAGSWRETQYF

J: TRBJ2-3
V: TRBV20-1
D: NA
length: 11
size: NA
DNA: TGCAGTGCTACACAGAGAGATACGCAGTATTTT
CDR3: CSATQRDTQYF

J: TRBJ2-7
V: TRBV7-9
D: TRBD1
length: 13
size: NA
DNA: TGTGCCAGCAGCCAGGACAGGGGGCAGGAGCAGTACTTC
CDR3: CASSQDRGQEQYF

J: TRBJ1-4
V: TRBV15
D: TRBD1
length: 15
size: NA
DNA: TGTGCCACCAGCAGGGTGACAGGGGGCAATGAAAAACTGTTTTTT
CDR3: CATSRVTGGNEKLFF

J: TRBJ1-5
V: TRBV7-6
D: NA
length: 15
size: NA
DNA: TGTGCCAGATCTACTGACCGGGAGAAAAATCAGCCCCAGCATTTT
CDR3: CARSTDREKNQPQHF